This T cell receptor beta chain was sequenced in a study of blood T cell repertoires in COVID-19. Study-level information: From T cells, B-cell-depleted T cells, or PBMCs came the material, which was cDNA or gDNA.

The repertoire was sequenced with immunoSEQ multiplex PCR; TCRdb's copy has only in-frame clones and lacks some. The repertoire consists of over 100,000 clones, with roughly 78% occurring once and the leading ten covering roughly 16%. The length of the CDR3 is 17 residues. V shed 0 bases and J 3 bases; nucleotides not matched to a gene: 3. From germline, CDR1 is MGHRA and CDR2 YSYEKL. The sample taken for sequencing was peripheral blood. The clonotype was recovered from a man aged 55-75 years with active or convalescent COVID-19. The V call is TRBV4-1, the J call TRBJ2-1; 12 bases line up with TRBD2. The CDR3 DNA reads TGCGCCAGCAGCCAAGACTCGGGACTAGCGGGCTACAATGAGCAGTTCTTC. Its translation is CASSQDSGLAGYNEQFF.